This entry describes one T cell receptor beta chain. Methods used by the authors: Amplifying reference gene primers gave estimates of nucleated cell counts. This table comes from immunoSEQ multiplex PCR, and its TCRdb copy is limited to in-frame clones, with some not included. D and trimming come from the DNA, and the V and J calls and clone size come from that table. This table has over 150,000 clones, about four fifths appearing once. The source of the sample is a study of blood T cell repertoires in COVID-19. Overall study context: The study drew acute and convalescent COVID-19 samples from the United States, Italy and Spain. T cells, B-cell-depleted T cells, or PBMCs supplied cDNA or gDNA.

While infection was still active, Seattle patients were enrolled and then followed longitudinally. Germline CDR1 is SGHRS and CDR2 is YFSETQ. The CDR3 runs to 15 residues. After removal of 2 bases from V and 8 bases from J, the junction contained 8 bases not matched to a gene. The sample consisted of peripheral blood. This rearrangement joins TRBV5-1 to TRBJ1-4; 8 positions agree with TRBD1. This TCR was recovered from a woman aged 65 to 85 with COVID-19, enrolled during active disease. The CDR3: CASSLDSGGREKLFF. DNA of the CDR3: TGCGCCAGCAGCTTAGATTCAGGGGGCCGGGAAAAACTGTTTTTT. Together with reference TRBV5-1 and TRBJ1-4, the CDR3 gives the full variable domain: KAGVTQTPRYLIKTRGQQVTLSCSPISGHRSVSWYQQTPGQGLQFLFEYFSETQRNKGNFPGRFSGRQFSNSRSEMNVSTLELGDSALYLCASSLDSGGREKLFFGSGTQLSVL.